These 28 T cell receptor beta chains were sequenced from one sample in a study of identical twins. TCRdb re-derived calls from the 5' RACE reads in MiXCR, one entry per CDR3 protein. The table records 450,000 to 650,000 distinct CDR3 sequences, 9% to 10% of them present only once. In addition, the sample was reused for a study of yellow fever vaccine responses in identical twins.

The sample taken for sequencing was PBMCs. These receptors all come from a woman aged 18 to 35 in good health.

This sequence joins TRBV19 and TRBJ1-3; 7 bases are shared with TRBD1. V shed 10 bases and J 3 bases; nucleotides not matched to a gene: 3. The CDR3 is 12 residues long. CDR1 is LNHDA, CDR2 SQIVND, per germline (reference sequence). CDR3 sequence reads: CATQGNGNTIYF. The CDR3 nucleotides read TGTGCCACACAGGGGAATGGAAACACCATATATTTT.

In this sample, this clonotype turned up a few times. This chain uses TRBV6-5 with TRBJ2-1; TRBD2 aligns across 7 bases. In germline, CDR1 is MNHEY, CDR2 SVGAGI. With V trimmed by 3 bases and J by 0 bases, 5 bases remained unmatched. The CDR3 is 16 residues long. CDR3 DNA: TGTGCCAGCAGTTATTACAGGACTAGCTCCTACAATGAGCAGTTCTTC. As protein: CASSYYRTSSYNEQFF.

This clonotype has only a few counts. CDR3 bases: TGTGCCAGCAGTTTATGGTCCCTAGCGGGGGGCCGAGAGACCCAGTACTTC. Protein: CASSLWSLAGGRETQYF. The chain carries TRBV28 and TRBJ2-5, with 11 bases that match TRBD2. Germline CDR1 is MDHEN and CDR2 is SYDVKM. V gave up 0 bases and J gave up 4 bases; unmatched junction bases: 7. This CDR3 has 17 amino acids.

This clonotype was seen only a few times. This rearrangement joins TRBV5-1 to TRBJ2-7; 8 bases fit TRBD1. V lost 4 bases to trimming and J lost 2 bases; unmatched junction nucleotides: 5. The length of the CDR3 is 14 residues. CDR1 and CDR2 (germline): SGHRS, YFSETQ. The CDR3, as DNA: TGCGCCAGCAGCGTAAACAGGGGGGCCTACGAGCAGTACTTC. The encoded protein is CASSVNRGAYEQYF.

This clonotype has more than one count but fewer than ten. CDR3 amino acids: CASSLRTSEGQETQYF. The CDR3 DNA reads as TGTGCCAGCAGCCTTAGGACTAGCGAGGGCCAAGAGACCCAGTACTTC. The gene calls are TRBV11-3 and TRBJ2-5; TRBD2 agrees at 9 bases. CDR1 SGHNT and CDR2 YENEEA come from the germline V gene. This CDR3 has 16 residues. The V and J ends lost 5 bases and 1 base, in that order; junction bases with no gene match: 8.

The J gene is TRBJ2-2, the V gene TRBV9; tentatively, D is TRBD1 (5 bases). V dropped 0 bases and J dropped 2 bases, with 17 bases sitting between them. Germline V gives CDR1 SGDLS, CDR2 YYNGEE. The CDR3 is 18 residues long. CDR3 nucleotides: TGTGCCAGCAGCGTAGCAGGCAGGGTATTTTCAAACACCGGGGAGCTGTTTTTT. It specifies CASSVAGRVFSNTGELFF.

This clonotype came up many times. The gene calls are TRBV2 and TRBJ2-2, with D uncertain. The CDR3 is 12 residues long. V lost 4 bases and J lost 5, with 5 bases in between. Germline V lookup: CDR1 SNHLY, CDR2 FYNNEI. The chain's CDR3 is CASSGGTGELFF. The CDR3 nucleotides read TGTGCCAGCAGTGGGGGTACCGGGGAGCTGTTTTTT.

This clonotype was seen a few times. The chain couples TRBV4-1 to TRBJ2-6, with 12 nucleotides matching TRBD2. V shed 3 bases and J 0 bases; nucleotides not matched to a gene: 6. The CDR3 has 19 amino acids. The germline V gene encodes CDR1 MGHRA and CDR2 YSYEKL. CDR3 nucleotides: TGCGCCAGCAGCCACGTGACTAGCGGGAGAAACTCTGGGGCCAACGTCCTGACTTTC. It is translated as CASSHVTSGRNSGANVLTF.

V gene TRBV11-3 combines with J gene TRBJ2-5, with 8 bases matching TRBD1. This CDR3 has 13 residues. V gave up 6 bases and J gave up 5 bases; unmatched junction bases: 5. CDR1 SGHNT and CDR2 YENEEA come from the germline V gene. As DNA, the CDR3 is TGTGCCAGCAGTGACAGGGGATCGGAGACCCAGTACTTC. Protein product: CASSDRGSETQYF.

This clonotype was detected a few times. The chain combines TRBV28 with TRBJ2-1; possibly TRBD2 for D (6 bases). CDR3 length: 19 amino acids. V dropped 1 base and J dropped 6 bases, with 25 bases sitting between them. Germline CDR1 reads MDHEN; CDR2 reads SYDVKM. This CDR3 is CASSLYFPAEGKGLNEQFF. CDR3 nucleotides: TGTGCCAGCAGTTTATATTTCCCCGCGGAGGGAAAGGGTCTCAATGAGCAGTTCTTC.

The sample holds many counts of this clonotype. The chain carries TRBV5-1 and TRBJ2-3; 10 bases are a match to TRBD1. This CDR3 has 15 amino acids. V dropped 3 bases and J dropped 4; count of bases not matched to a gene: 5. Germline-derived CDR1 and CDR2 are SGHRS and YFSETQ. The CDR3 DNA sequence: TGCGCCAGCAGCTCGACAGGGGGCCTCGCAGATACGCAGTATTTT. Translated, it gives CASSSTGGLADTQYF.

The DNA of the CDR3 is TGCGCCAGCAGCTTGGCCCTGGGACAGCCATTGGAAGCTTTCTTT. Translating gives CASSLALGQPLEAFF. The V and J genes are TRBV5-1 and TRBJ1-1; 7 bases are shared with TRBD1. CDR1 and CDR2 (germline): SGHRS, YFSETQ. The length of the CDR3 is 15 residues. V lost 0 bases and J lost 8; bases outside the gene matches: 10. The full variable domain, its missing parts supplied by reference TRBV5-1 and TRBJ1-1, is KAGVTQTPRYLIKTRGQQVTLSCSPISGHRSVSWYQQTPGQGLQFLFEYFSETQRNKGNFPGRFSGRQFSNSRSEMNVSTLELGDSALYLCASSLALGQPLEAFFGQGTRLTVV.

The rearrangement uses TRBV15 and TRBJ2-7, with TRBD2 as a possible D gene (6 bases). The germline V gene encodes CDR1 LNHNV and CDR2 YYDKDF (reference sequence). The length of the CDR3 is 13 residues. Trimming cost V 3 bases and J 2 bases, with 8 bases left between them. The CDR3 here is CATSRGLTYEQYF. CDR3 DNA sequence: TGTGCCACCAGCAGGGGACTCACCTACGAGCAGTACTTC.

This clonotype was seen a handful of times. This sequence joins TRBV20-1 and TRBJ2-1; TRBD2 matches at 11 bases. The V segment lost 0 bases and the J segment 10 bases; nucleotides outside the gene matches: 11. This CDR3 is built from 16 residues. Germline V lookup: CDR1 DFQATT, CDR2 SNEGSKA (reference sequence). The CDR3 DNA is TGCAGTGCTAGAGATCTGGGGACTAGCGGCCCCGGGGAGCAGTTCTTC. This sequence encodes CSARDLGTSGPGEQFF.

The V gene is TRBV28, the J gene TRBJ1-4; possibly TRBD1 for D (6 bases). Germline lookup yields CDR1 MDHEN and CDR2 SYDVKM. The germline V and J ends were trimmed by 1 base and 6 bases, with 12 bases remaining between them. CDR3 size: 15 residues. The CDR3 region is CASSLFRGQDEKLFF. The CDR3 region has the DNA TGTGCCAGCAGTTTATTCCGGGGGCAAGATGAAAAACTGTTTTTT.

This clonotype was counted ten times or more. The V and J genes are TRBV12-3 or TRBV12-4 and TRBJ2-7; weak D call: TRBD2 (7 bases). The CDR3 consists of 14 residues. Trimming cost V 3 bases and J 3 bases, with 12 bases left between them. For the CDR3, the DNA is TGTGCCAGCAGTTTGGGGGGGGCAGGCTACGAGCAGTACTTC. It is translated as CASSLGGAGYEQYF.

V usage is TRBV6-2 or TRBV6-3 and J usage is TRBJ2-4, with D hard to call. The germline V and J ends were trimmed by 10 bases and 0 bases, with 16 bases remaining between them. The CDR3 sequence is 15 residues long. CDR1 is MNHEY, CDR2 SVGEGT, per germline. Here the CDR3 DNA reads TGTGCCAACACGATGACTGTAGTAGCCAAAAACATTCAGTACTTC. It yields the protein CANTMTVVAKNIQYF.

This clonotype was picked up a small number of times. The J gene is TRBJ2-5, the V gene TRBV11-2; 15 nucleotides align to TRBD2. Trimming at V came to 5 bases and at J to 5 bases, leaving 6 bases not matched to a gene. The CDR3 consists of 16 residues. Germline CDR1 reads SGHAT; CDR2 reads FQNNGV. The DNA for the CDR3 is TGTGCCAGCAGCGAGGGACTAGCGGGAGGATGGGAGACCCAGTACTTC. Protein product: CASSEGLAGGWETQYF.

The chain employs TRBV28 and TRBJ2-2; no definite D call. V was shortened by 6 bases and J by 13 bases, with 15 bases between the two germline ends. The CDR3 totals 12 residues. Germline CDR1 and CDR2: MDHEN and SYDVKM. In DNA, the CDR3 is TGTGCCAGCAGCCCTAGTAGCTGGGGGCTGTTTTTT. It translates to CASSPSSWGLFF. Based on the CDR3 plus reference TRBV28 and TRBJ2-2, the full variable domain is DVKVTQSSRYLVKRTGEKVFLECVQDMDHENMFWYRQDPGLGLRLIYFSYDVKMKEKGDIPEGYSVSREKKERFSLILESASTNQTSMYLCASSPSSWGLFFGEGSRLTVL.

Concerning this clonotype itself: A much larger clone differs from this one at a single base, so this may be a read error. In DNA form, the CDR3 reads TGCGCCAGCGGCCAATACGGGACACTTTATGAAGCTTTCTTT. It specifies CASGQYGTLYEAFF. V is TRBV4-1 and J is TRBJ1-1; tentative D call: TRBD1 (6 bases). In germline, CDR1 is MGHRA, CDR2 YSYEKL. The CDR3 spans 14 residues.

This clonotype was detected ten times or more. The rearrangement links TRBV10-3 to TRBJ2-2; D may be TRBD2 (6 bases). V lost 6 bases and J 5 bases, leaving 22 bases between the germline ends. CDR1 and CDR2 from the germline V gene are ENHRY and SYGVKD. The CDR3 length is 17 residues. CDR3 nucleotide sequence: TGTGCCATCAGGGTACTAGCAACGGCAAATCCTACCGGGGAGCTGTTTTTT. Translating it yields CAIRVLATANPTGELFF.

In regard to this clonotype: One junction end does not reproduce the germline sequence, and a read error may be involved. The rearrangement uses TRBV2 and TRBJ2-3; 7 positions agree with TRBD2. Germline loops: CDR1 SNHLY, CDR2 FYNNEI. This CDR3 comprises 18 residues. CDR3 region: CAISLRREPKVGTDTQYF. In DNA, the CDR3 is TGTGCCATCAGTTTACGGCGGGAGCCAAAGGTGGGCACAGATACGCAGTATTTT.

The sample holds many counts of this clonotype. This chain links TRBV7-8 with TRBJ1-2; D possibly corresponds to TRBD1 (5 bases). Trimming removed 1 base from V and 4 bases from J, with 7 bases in between. This CDR3 spans 13 amino acids. The germline CDR1 and CDR2 sequences are SGHVS and FQNEAQ. CDR3 in amino acids: CASSLGQTYGYTF. In DNA form, the CDR3 reads TGTGCCAGCAGCTTAGGACAGACCTATGGCTACACCTTC.

This clonotype was seen more than once but under ten times. This rearrangement joins TRBV5-5 to TRBJ2-7; 7 nucleotides match TRBD2. CDR3 size: 14 residues. The V and J ends lost 1 base and 6 bases, in that order; junction bases with no gene match: 7. Germline values: CDR1 SGHKS, CDR2 YYEKEE (reference sequence). The CDR3 spells CASSLYSGVGEQYF. The CDR3, as DNA: TGTGCCAGCAGCTTGTACAGCGGGGTGGGCGAGCAGTACTTC.

The chain carries TRBV28 and TRBJ2-5, with TRBD2 matching over 10 bases. The CDR3 runs 17 residues. J gave up 2 bases and V 3 bases, and 9 bases lay outside the gene matches. In germline, CDR1 is MDHEN, CDR2 SYDVKM. CDR3 loop: CASSFLAGGSTQETQYF. DNA of the CDR3: TGTGCCAGCAGTTTTTTAGCGGGGGGATCCACGCAAGAGACCCAGTACTTC.

Many counts were recorded for this clonotype. V and J are TRBV7-9 and TRBJ1-5; possible D gene TRBD1, 5 bases. The CDR3 sequence is 16 residues long. Germline V lookup: CDR1 SEHNR, CDR2 FQNEAQ (reference sequence). Trimming removed 1 base at V and 1 base at J, with 11 bases between. As DNA, the CDR3 is TGTGCCAGCAGCTTAGGGGGGATGGGCAGCAATCAGCCCCAGCATTTT. Its translation is CASSLGGMGSNQPQHF.

This clonotype came up a few times. The chain uses TRBV20-1 and TRBJ2-4, with a possible D match to TRBD1 (6 bases). The CDR3 covers 14 residues. Germline V CDR1 and CDR2: DFQATT, SNEGSKA (reference sequence). V lost 5 bases to trimming and J lost 1 base, with 12 bases between them. The CDR3 region is CSAEYREAKNIQYF. The CDR3 DNA reads TGCAGTGCTGAATACAGGGAGGCCAAAAACATTCAGTACTTC.

This clonotype was seen only a few times. This sequence joins TRBV27 and TRBJ2-6; the D is unclear. This CDR3 region has 15 residues. Trimming pared 2 bases from V and 4 bases from J, leaving 9 bases between. CDR1 and CDR2 (germline): MNHEY, SMNVEV (reference sequence). CDR3 DNA: TGTGCCAGCAGTTTAAGTCTTGAAGGGGCCAACGTCCTGACTTTC. Protein product: CASSLSLEGANVLTF.